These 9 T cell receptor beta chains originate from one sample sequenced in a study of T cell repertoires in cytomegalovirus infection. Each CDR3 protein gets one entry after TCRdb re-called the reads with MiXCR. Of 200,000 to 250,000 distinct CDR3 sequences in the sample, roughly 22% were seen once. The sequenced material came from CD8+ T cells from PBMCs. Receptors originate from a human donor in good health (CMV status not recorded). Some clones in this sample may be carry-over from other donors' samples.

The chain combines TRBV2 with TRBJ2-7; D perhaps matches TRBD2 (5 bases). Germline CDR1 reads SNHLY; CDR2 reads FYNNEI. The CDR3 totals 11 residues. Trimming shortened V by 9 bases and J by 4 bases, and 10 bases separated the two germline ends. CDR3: CASNPGYEQYF. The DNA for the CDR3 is TGTGCCAGTAATCCGGGGTACGAGCAGTACTTC.

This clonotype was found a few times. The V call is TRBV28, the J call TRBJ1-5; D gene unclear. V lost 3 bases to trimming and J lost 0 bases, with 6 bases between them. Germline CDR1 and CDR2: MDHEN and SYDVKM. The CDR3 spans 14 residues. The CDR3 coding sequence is TGTGCCAGCAGTTTGCCTGATAGCAATCAGCCCCAGCATTTT. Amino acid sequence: CASSLPDSNQPQHF.

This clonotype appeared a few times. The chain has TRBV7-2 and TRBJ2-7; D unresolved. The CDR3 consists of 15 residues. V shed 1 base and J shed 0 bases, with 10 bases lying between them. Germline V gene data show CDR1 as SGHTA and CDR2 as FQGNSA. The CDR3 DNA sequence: TGTGCCAGCAGCTTAGAATGGGCCAGCTCCTACGAGCAGTACTTC. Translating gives CASSLEWASSYEQYF. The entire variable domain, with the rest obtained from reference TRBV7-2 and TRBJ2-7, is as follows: GAGVSQSPSNKVTEKGKDVELRCDPISGHTALYWYRQSLGQGLEFLIYFQGNSAPDKSGLPSDRFSAERTGGSVSTLTIQRTQQEDSAVYLCASSLEWASSYEQYFGPGTRLTVT.

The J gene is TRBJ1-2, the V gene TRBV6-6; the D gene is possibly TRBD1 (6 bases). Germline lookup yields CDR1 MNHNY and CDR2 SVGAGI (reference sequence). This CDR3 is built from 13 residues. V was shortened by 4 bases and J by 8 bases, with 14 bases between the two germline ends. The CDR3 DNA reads TGTGCCAGCAGTTCACAGGGTGGGGGAGGCTACACCTTC. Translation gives CASSSQGGGGYTF.

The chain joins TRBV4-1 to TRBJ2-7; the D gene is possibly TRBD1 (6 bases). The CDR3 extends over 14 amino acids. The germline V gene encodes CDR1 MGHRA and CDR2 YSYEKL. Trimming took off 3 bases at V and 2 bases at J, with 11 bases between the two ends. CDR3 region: CASSQQGPPYEQYF. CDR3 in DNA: TGCGCCAGCAGCCAGCAGGGGCCTCCCTACGAGCAGTACTTC.

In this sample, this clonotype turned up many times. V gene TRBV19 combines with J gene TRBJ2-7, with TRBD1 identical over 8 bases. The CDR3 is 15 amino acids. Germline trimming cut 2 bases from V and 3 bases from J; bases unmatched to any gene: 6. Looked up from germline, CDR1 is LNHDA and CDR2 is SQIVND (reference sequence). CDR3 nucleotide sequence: TGTGCCAGTAGTATATCGACAGGGGAACTCTACGAGCAGTACTTC. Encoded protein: CASSISTGELYEQYF.

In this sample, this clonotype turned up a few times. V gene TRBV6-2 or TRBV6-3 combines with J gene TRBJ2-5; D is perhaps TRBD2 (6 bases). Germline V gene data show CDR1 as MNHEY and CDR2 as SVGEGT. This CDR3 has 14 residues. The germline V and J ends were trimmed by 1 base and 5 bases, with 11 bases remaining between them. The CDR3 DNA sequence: TGTGCCAGCAGTTACTTAGCGGCCCTGGAGACCCAGTACTTC. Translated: CASSYLAALETQYF.

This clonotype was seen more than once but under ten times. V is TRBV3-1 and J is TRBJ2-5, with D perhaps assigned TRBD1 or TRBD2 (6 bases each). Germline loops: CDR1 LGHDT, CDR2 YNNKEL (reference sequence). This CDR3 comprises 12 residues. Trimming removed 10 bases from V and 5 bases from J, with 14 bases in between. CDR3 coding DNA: TGTGCCACGGAGGGGGGCCGGGAGACCCAGTACTTC. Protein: CATEGGRETQYF.

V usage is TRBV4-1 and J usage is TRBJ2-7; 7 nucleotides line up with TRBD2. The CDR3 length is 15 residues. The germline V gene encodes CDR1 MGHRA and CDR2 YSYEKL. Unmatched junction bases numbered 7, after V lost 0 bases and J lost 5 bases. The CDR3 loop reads CASSQEAGVVDEQYF. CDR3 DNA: TGCGCCAGCAGCCAAGAGGCGGGGGTAGTAGACGAGCAGTACTTC.